The 6 T cell receptor beta chains below all came from one sample that was sequenced in a study of T cell responses to AZD1222 COVID-19 vaccine (TCRdb year 2021). What this sample's time point label stands for: about 28 days (+/-7) after the second vaccine dose. Library prep was done by the immunoSEQ multiplex PCR assay. TCRdb's version of the immuneACCESS table is confined to in-frame rearrangements and falls short of the full clone set. An unresolved V gene accounts for under half of the shortfall where checked; the remainder is of unknown origin. The sample records roughly 120,000 clones, about 86% of which are singletons. The biggest ten clones account for about 16% of the sample. Sequenced here: peripheral blood, sampled 28 days after the second AZD1222 dose. All receptors derive from an adult who received the AZD1222 COVID-19 vaccine.

This rearrangement joins TRBV2 to TRBJ2-1; 14 positions agree with TRBD2. CDR1 and CDR2 (germline): SNHLY, FYNNEI. The CDR3 is 19 residues long. Trimming removed 1 base from V and 6 bases from J; junction bases left unmatched: 11. CDR3 DNA: TGTGCCAGCAGTGAAGGACTAGCGGGAGGGCCCAGGGGCCGCAATGAGCAGTTCTTC. Its protein is CASSEGLAGGPRGRNEQFF.

This clone was seen a few times. This chain connects TRBV20-1 to TRBJ1-2, with 8 bases matching TRBD1. Trimming removed 3 bases from V and 5 bases from J; junction bases left unmatched: 2. CDR3 size: 12 residues. Germline CDR1 is DFQATT and CDR2 is SNEGSKA (reference sequence). This chain's CDR3 is CSASYRGYGYTF. DNA for the CDR3: TGCAGTGCTAGTTACAGGGGGTATGGCTACACCTTC.

The chain links TRBV7-8 to TRBJ2-7, with D possibly being TRBD2 (6 bases). The V end was cut by 1 base, the J end by 3 bases, with 13 bases between. The CDR3 is 15 residues long. Germline V gene data show CDR1 as SGHVS and CDR2 as FQNEAQ. This CDR3 is CASSLVGGTHYEQYF. For the CDR3, the DNA is TGTGCCAGCAGCTTAGTAGGCGGGACCCACTACGAGCAGTACTTC.

The CDR3 bases are TGCGCCAGCAGCTTGGGACAGAGTATTAACTATGGCTACACCTTC. Protein product: CASSLGQSINYGYTF. V gene TRBV5-1 combines with J gene TRBJ1-2; possible D gene TRBD1, 5 bases. Trimming removed 0 bases at V and 1 base at J, with 10 bases between. Germline V gene data show CDR1 as SGHRS and CDR2 as YFSETQ. CDR3 length equals 15 residues.

The chain recombines TRBV5-1 with TRBJ1-1, with a possible D match to TRBD1 (6 bases). The CDR3 loop spans 14 amino acids. V was pared by 0 bases and J by 5 bases, with 11 bases between. Germline CDR1 and CDR2: SGHRS and YFSETQ. The CDR3 DNA is TGCGCCAGCAGCTTGGCGACAGGAGGAACTGAAGCTTTCTTT. It specifies CASSLATGGTEAFF.

This sequence joins TRBV5-1 and TRBJ2-5; D might be TRBD2 (6 bases). Trimming shortened V by 4 bases and J by 2 bases, and 9 bases separated the two germline ends. The length of the CDR3 is 13 residues. CDR1 and CDR2 from the germline V gene are SGHRS and YFSETQ. The CDR3 bases are TGCGCCAGCAGCCGGAGCGGGCAAGAGACCCAGTACTTC. It specifies CASSRSGQETQYF.